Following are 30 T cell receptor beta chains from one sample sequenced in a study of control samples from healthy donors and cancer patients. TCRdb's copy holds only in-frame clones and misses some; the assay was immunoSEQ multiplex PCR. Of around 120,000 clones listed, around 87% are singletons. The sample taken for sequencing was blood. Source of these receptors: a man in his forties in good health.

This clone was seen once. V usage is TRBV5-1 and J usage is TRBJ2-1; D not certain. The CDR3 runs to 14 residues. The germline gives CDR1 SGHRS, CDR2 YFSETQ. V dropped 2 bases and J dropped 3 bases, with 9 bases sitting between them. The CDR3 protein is CASSFLDGYNEQFF. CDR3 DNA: TGCGCCAGCAGCTTCCTGGACGGCTACAATGAGCAGTTCTTC.

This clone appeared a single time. CDR3 amino acids: CASSLGQTANTEAFF. The CDR3 DNA is TGCGCCAGCAGCTTGGGACAGACAGCGAACACTGAAGCTTTCTTT. V and J are TRBV5-1 and TRBJ1-1, with a possible D match to TRBD1 (5 bases). Trimming took 0 bases from V and 1 from J, leaving 10 bases between them. CDR1 and CDR2 from the germline V gene are SGHRS and YFSETQ. The CDR3 extends over 15 amino acids.

The CDR3 loop reads CSVRVSNQPQHF. CDR3 in DNA: TGCAGCGTTAGGGTTAGCAATCAGCCCCAGCATTTT. The chain uses TRBV29-1 and TRBJ1-5, with D unclear. The length of the CDR3 is 12 residues. Trimming cost V 5 bases and J 0 bases, with 5 bases left between them. Germline V lookup: CDR1 SQVTM, CDR2 ANQGSEA.

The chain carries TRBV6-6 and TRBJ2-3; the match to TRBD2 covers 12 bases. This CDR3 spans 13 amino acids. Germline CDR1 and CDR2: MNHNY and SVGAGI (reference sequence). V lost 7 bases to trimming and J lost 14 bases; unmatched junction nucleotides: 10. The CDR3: CASTWTSGVVRYF. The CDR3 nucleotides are TGTGCCAGCACTTGGACTAGCGGGGTTGTAAGGTATTTT.

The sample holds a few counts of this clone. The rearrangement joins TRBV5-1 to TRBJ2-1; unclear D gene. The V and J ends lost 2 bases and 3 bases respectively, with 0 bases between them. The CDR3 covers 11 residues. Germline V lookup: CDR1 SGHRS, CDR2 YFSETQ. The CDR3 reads CASSFYNEQFF. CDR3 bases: TGCGCCAGCAGCTTCTACAATGAGCAGTTCTTC.

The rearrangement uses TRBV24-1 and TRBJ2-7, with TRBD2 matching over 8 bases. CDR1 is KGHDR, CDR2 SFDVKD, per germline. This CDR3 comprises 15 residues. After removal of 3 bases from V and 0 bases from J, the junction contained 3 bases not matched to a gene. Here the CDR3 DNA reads TGTGCCACCAGTGATATGCGGGGGGACTCCTACGAGCAGTACTTC. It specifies CATSDMRGDSYEQYF.

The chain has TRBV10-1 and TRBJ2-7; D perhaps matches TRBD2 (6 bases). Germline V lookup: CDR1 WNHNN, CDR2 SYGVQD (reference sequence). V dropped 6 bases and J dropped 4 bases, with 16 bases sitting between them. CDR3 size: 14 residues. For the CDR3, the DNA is TGCGCCAGCAGCGGGGGTGGCAGTCAGTACGAGCAGTACTTC. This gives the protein CASSGGGSQYEQYF.

The CDR3 coding sequence is TGTGCCAGCAGTTACTCGGCCGGGACAGGGACCTACGAGCAGTACTTC. Amino acids: CASSYSAGTGTYEQYF. The chain links TRBV6-5 to TRBJ2-7, with 9 bases that match TRBD1. The V segment lost 0 bases and the J segment 2 bases; nucleotides outside the gene matches: 5. The CDR3 consists of 16 residues. Germline V lookup: CDR1 MNHEY, CDR2 SVGAGI.

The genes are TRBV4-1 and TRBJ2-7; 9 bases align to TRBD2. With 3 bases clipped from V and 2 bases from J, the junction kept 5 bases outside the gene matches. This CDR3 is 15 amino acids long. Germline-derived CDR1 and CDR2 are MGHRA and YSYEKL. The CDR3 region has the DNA TGCGCCAGCAGCCAGAGGAGCGGGGGGCCCTACGAGCAGTACTTC. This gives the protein CASSQRSGGPYEQYF.

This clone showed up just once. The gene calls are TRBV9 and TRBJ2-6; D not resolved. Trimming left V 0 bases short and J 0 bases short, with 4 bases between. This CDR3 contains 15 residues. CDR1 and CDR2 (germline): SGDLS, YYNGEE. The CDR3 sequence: CASSVGSSGANVLTF. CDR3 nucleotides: TGTGCCAGCAGCGTAGGGTCCTCTGGGGCCAACGTCCTGACTTTC.

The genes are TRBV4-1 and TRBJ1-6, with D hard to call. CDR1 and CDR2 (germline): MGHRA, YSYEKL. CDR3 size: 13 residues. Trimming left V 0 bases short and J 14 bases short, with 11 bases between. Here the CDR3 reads CASSQEEAGALHF. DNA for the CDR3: TGCGCCAGCAGCCAAGAAGAGGCAGGTGCCCTCCACTTT.

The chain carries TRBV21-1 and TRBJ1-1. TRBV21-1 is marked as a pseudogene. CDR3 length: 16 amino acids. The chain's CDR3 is CASSKVGLQNQTEAFF. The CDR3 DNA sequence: TGTGCCAGCAGCAAAGTCGGCCTGCAGAACCAGACTGAAGCTTTCTTT.

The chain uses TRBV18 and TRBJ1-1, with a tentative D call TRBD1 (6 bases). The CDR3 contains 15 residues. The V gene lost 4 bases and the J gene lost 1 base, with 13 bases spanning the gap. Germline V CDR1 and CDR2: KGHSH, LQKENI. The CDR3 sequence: CASSLQGPPNTEAFF. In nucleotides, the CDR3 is TGTGCCAGCTCACTACAGGGCCCGCCGAACACTGAAGCTTTCTTT.

The CDR3 coding sequence is TGTGCCAGCAGCTTAGATGGGGAGAGCTCTGGAAACACCATATATTTT. Protein product: CASSLDGESSGNTIYF. This chain uses TRBV7-2 with TRBJ1-3; D is unclear. Germline V lookup: CDR1 SGHTA, CDR2 FQGNSA. CDR3 length: 16 amino acids. V was clipped by 1 base and J by 0 bases, with 10 bases between them. The whole variable domain, remainder taken from reference TRBV7-2 and TRBJ1-3, is GAGVSQSPSNKVTEKGKDVELRCDPISGHTALYWYRQSLGQGLEFLIYFQGNSAPDKSGLPSDRFSAERTGGSVSTLTIQRTQQEDSAVYLCASSLDGESSGNTIYFGEGSWLTVV.

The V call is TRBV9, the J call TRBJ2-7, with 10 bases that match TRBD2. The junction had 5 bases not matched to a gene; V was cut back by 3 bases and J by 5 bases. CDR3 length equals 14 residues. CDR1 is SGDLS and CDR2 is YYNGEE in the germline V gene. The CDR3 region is CASSGAGGYHEQYF. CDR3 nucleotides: TGTGCCAGCAGCGGAGCGGGGGGGTATCACGAGCAGTACTTC.

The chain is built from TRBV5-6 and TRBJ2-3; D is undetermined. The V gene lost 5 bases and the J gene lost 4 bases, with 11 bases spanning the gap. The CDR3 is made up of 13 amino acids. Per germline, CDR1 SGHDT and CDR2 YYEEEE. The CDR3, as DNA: TGTGCCAGCAGTAACCATGAGGCAGATACGCAGTATTTT. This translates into CASSNHEADTQYF.

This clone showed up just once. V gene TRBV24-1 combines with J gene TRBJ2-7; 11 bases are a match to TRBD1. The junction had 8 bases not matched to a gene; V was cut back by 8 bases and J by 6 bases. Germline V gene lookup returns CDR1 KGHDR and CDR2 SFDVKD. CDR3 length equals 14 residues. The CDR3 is CATILAGTGGEQYF. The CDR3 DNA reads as TGTGCCACCATTCTAGCAGGGACAGGGGGCGAGCAGTACTTC.

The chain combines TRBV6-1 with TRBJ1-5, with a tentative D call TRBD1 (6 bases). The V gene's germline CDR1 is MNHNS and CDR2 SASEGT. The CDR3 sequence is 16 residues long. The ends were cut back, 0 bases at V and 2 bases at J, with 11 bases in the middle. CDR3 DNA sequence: TGTGCCAGCAGTGAAGCCCCGGGGGCTGGCAATCAGCCCCAGCATTTT. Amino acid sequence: CASSEAPGAGNQPQHF.

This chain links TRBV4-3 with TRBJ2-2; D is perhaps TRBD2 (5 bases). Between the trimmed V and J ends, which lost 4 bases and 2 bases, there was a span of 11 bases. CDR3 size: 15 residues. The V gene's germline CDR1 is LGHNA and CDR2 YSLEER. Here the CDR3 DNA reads TGCGCCAGCAGCCGAAACGGGGTTAACACCGGGGAGCTGTTTTTT. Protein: CASSRNGVNTGELFF.

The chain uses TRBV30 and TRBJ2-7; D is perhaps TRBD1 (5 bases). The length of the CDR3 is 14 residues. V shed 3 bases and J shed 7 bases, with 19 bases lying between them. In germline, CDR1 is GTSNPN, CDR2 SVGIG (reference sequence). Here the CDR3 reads CAWSPQGGVGEQYF. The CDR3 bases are TGTGCCTGGAGCCCGCAGGGTGGGGTGGGGGAGCAGTACTTC.

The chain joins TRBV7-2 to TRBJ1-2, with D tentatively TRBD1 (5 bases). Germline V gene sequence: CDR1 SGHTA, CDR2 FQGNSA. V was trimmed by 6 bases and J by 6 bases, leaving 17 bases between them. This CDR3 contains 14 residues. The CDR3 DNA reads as TGTGCCAGCAGGGCATTAGCAGGGTTTCATGGCTACACCTTC. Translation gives CASRALAGFHGYTF.

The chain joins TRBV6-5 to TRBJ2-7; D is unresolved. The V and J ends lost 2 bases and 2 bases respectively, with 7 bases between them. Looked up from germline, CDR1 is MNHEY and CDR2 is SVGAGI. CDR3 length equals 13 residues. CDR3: CASSYGPTYEQYF. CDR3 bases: TGTGCCAGCAGTTACGGGCCTACCTACGAGCAGTACTTC.

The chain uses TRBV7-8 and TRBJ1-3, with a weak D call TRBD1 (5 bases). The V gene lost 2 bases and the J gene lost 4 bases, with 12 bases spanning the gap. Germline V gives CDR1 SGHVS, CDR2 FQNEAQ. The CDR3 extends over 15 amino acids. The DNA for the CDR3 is TGTGCCAGCAGCTTATTAATAGGGACCGGAAACACCATATATTTT. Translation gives CASSLLIGTGNTIYF.

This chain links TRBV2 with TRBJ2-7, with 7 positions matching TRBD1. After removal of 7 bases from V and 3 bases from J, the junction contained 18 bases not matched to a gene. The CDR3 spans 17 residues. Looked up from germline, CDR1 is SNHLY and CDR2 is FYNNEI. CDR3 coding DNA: TGTGCCAGCACACCCGAACCAGGCCCTCCAGGGGGCTACGAGCAGTACTTC. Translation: CASTPEPGPPGGYEQYF.

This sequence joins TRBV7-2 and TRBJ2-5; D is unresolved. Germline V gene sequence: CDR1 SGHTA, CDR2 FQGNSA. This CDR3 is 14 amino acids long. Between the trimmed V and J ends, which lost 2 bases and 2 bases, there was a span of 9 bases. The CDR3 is CASSLSRIQETQYF. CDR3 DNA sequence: TGTGCCAGCAGCTTATCCAGAATTCAAGAGACCCAGTACTTC.

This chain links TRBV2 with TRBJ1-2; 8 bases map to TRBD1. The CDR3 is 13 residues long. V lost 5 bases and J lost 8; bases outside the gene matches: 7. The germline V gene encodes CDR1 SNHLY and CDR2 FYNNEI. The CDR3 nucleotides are TGTGCCAGCAGTACGACAGGGGTGGAGGGCTACACCTTC. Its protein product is CASSTTGVEGYTF.

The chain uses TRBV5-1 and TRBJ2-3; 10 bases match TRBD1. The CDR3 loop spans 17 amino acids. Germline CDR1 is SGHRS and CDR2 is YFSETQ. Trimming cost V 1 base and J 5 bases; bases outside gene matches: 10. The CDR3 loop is CASSLTGTGAREDTQYF. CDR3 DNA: TGCGCCAGCAGCTTGACCGGGACAGGGGCGCGTGAAGATACGCAGTATTTT.

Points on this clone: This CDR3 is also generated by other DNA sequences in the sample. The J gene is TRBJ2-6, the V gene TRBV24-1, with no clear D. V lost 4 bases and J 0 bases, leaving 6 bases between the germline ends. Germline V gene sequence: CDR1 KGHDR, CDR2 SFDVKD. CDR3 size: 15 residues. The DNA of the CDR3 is TGTGCCACCAGTGACCCAGGCTCTGGGGCCAACGTCCTGACTTTC. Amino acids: CATSDPGSGANVLTF.

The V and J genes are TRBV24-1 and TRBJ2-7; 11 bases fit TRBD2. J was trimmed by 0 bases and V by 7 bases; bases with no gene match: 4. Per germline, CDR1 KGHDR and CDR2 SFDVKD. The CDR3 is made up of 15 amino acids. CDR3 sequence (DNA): TGTGCCACCAGCACTAGCGGGGGACGCTCCTACGAGCAGTACTTC. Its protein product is CATSTSGGRSYEQYF.

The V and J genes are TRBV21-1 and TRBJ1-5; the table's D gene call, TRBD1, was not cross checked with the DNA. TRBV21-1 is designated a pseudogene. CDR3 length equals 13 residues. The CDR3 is CAGNLGGNQPQHF. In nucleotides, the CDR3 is TGTGCCGGCAATTTAGGGGGCAATCAGCCCCAGCATTTT.